This entry is about one T cell receptor beta chain. The sample is drawn from a study of blood T cell repertoires in COVID-19. Study overall: Samples representing acute and convalescent COVID-19 were sourced from the United States, Italy and Spain.

The protocol was immunoSEQ multiplex PCR, while the TCRdb copy is restricted to in-frame clones and leaves out a portion. The table records 350,000 to 400,000 clones, 90% to 95% of them present only once. The CDR3 consists of 14 residues. CDR1 is GTSNPN and CDR2 is SVGIG in the germline V gene (reference sequence). The V gene lost 0 bases and the J gene lost 3 bases, with 11 bases spanning the gap. The chain carries TRBV30 and TRBJ1-1; no clear D. Sequenced sample: PBMCs or T cells enriched from blood (not recorded which). This receptor was taken from a middle-aged woman who had been exposed to COVID-19. CDR3 amino acids: CAWSVTGVYTEAFF. The CDR3 DNA reads as TGTGCCTGGAGTGTTACCGGGGTTTACACTGAAGCTTTCTTT.